What follows is one T cell receptor beta chain and its context. The data were produced by immunoSEQ multiplex PCR, yet TCRdb's version contains in-frame clones alone and is incomplete. The top ten hold about 25% of the sample, which has hundreds of thousands of clones, 80% to 95% seen once. This entry is derived from a study of shared clonotypes between healthy human individuals. As defined, naive CD8 cells were CD45RO-negative and positively selected for CCR7, with terminally differentiated effector memory CD45RA+ cells excluded. Donors were healthy HIV-negative adults without recent acute infections or vaccinations. J was trimmed by 3 bases and V by 8 bases; bases with no gene match: 15. The CDR3 is made up of 17 amino acids. Germline CDR1 and CDR2: ENHRY and SYGVKD.

The receptor's source is a young man in good health. Sample: naive CD8+ T cells sorted from blood. The chain carries TRBV10-3 and TRBJ2-2; 7 bases agree with TRBD1. The CDR3 loop is CAIAGDRVLEDTGELFF. For the CDR3, the DNA is TGTGCCATCGCGGGCGACAGGGTGTTAGAGGACACCGGGGAGCTGTTTTTT.